The clone carrying this T cell receptor beta chain was detected a few times. The sample is drawn from a study of OX40 agonist ivuxolimab in advanced cancers. Only in-frame clones appear in the TCRdb table, and some are missing; sequencing was by immunoSEQ multiplex PCR. The table includes approximately 67,000 clones, about 88% detected once. The germline V gene has CDR1 SGHRS and CDR2 YFSETQ. Trimming pared 4 bases from V and 7 bases from J, leaving 15 bases between. The CDR3 runs 15 residues. This receptor was identified in an adult with an advanced solid tumor such as melanoma, head and neck, liver or kidney cancer. The sample in question was CD4+ or CD8+ T cells sorted from blood, obtained in a trial of the OX40 agonist ivuxolimab. The chain joins TRBV5-1 to TRBJ2-6, with D possibly TRBD2 on 5 matching bases. CDR3 residues: CASSDPTGLANVLTF. CDR3 bases: TGCGCCAGCAGCGATCCTACGGGGTTAGCCAACGTCCTGACTTTC.